The present TCR beta chain was sequenced within a study of CD8+ T cells in alopecia areata (dated by TCRdb to 2016 to 2018). For context, the study as a whole: The treated patients took part in an open-label pilot trial in which moderate-to-severe alopecia areata was treated with oral tofacitinib at 5 to 10 mg twice daily. Patients received tofacitinib for 6 to 18 months and were then followed off drug for 6 months to check for delayed response and recurrence. The SALT score, which quantifies the percentage of affected scalp surface area, was used to measure disease severity in treated patients. To study T cell clonal expansion in alopecia areata, the researchers applied high-throughput TCRbeta sequencing to both the C3H/HeJ mouse model and human patients. In humans, TCRbeta sequencing was performed on scalp tissue and on sorted CD4+ and CD8+ peripheral blood T cells from healthy controls and from patients with patchy or totalis/universalis alopecia areata. Tofacitinib-treated patients had biopsies at baseline and at 4 and 24 weeks of treatment, with a later scalp biopsy in several patients. Scalp clonality was compared among normal scalp (n=4), patchy alopecia areata scalp (n=8), and alopecia totalis/universalis scalp (n=8). RNA was obtained with the PAXgene miRNA kit for fixed scalp, the miRNeasy kit for PBMCs, and the RNeasy kit for mouse skin. TCRbeta CDR3 regions were amplified by immunoSEQ multiplex PCR with 35 Vbeta forward and 13 Jbeta reverse primers.

What this sample's time point label stands for: less than five weeks on oral tofacitinib. The intended sense of this specimen's treatment or condition label: oral pan-JAK inhibitor, 5-10 mg twice daily. Lesional scalp punch biopsies and peripheral blood were obtained from alopecia areata patients. PBMCs were isolated by density centrifugation and stained for CD3, CD4 and CD8, and CD4+ and CD8+ T cells were sorted on a FACSAria. The CDR3, from cysteine to phenylalanine, totals 11 residues. The read is trimmed to its CDR3 DNA, 33 bases read in frame from base 1. The V and J ends are trimmed by 4 bases and 5 bases, leaving 5 bases between them. The germline V gene gives CDR1 as SQVTM and CDR2 as ANQGSEA. Note on this clone: What this receptor recognizes is not known. It has no much larger one-base neighbor in the sample; base qualities were not kept.

Libraries were made using the immunoSEQ multiplex PCR assay. For TCR sequencing, RNA was extracted from every sample and reverse transcribed into cDNA to serve as template. SuperScript III was used for first-strand cDNA synthesis, primed with a 2:1 mix of oligo-dT and random hexamers. A synthetic immune receptor repertoire was used to gauge amplification bias, and whatever bias remained was removed computationally. As for the original processing: Raw reads were preprocessed to remove errors, and CDR3 was defined by IMGT conventions from the conserved cysteine to phenylalanine. Clonality was computed as 1 minus the Shannon entropy, with the entropy normalized by log2 of the number of productive unique TCRs. Whether scalp clones were CD4 or CD8 was inferred by matching scalp TCRbeta sequences against CD4 and CD8 repertoires sorted from blood. TCRdb took this table from immuneACCESS and kept in-frame rearrangements with V and J called. Such tables lack part of the clones; where checked against another copy, unresolved V genes explain under half of the gap, and the rest is unexplained. The DNA gave D and trimming, while V, J and clone size come from that table. The sample includes around 70,000 clones, with over 25% observed a single time. In total, the top ten clones hold 14% to 15% of the sample.

Beyond this particular receptor, the publication reports: The treated cohort was small, with a single nonresponder, so links between baseline CD8+ expansion and response need larger studies. During tofacitinib treatment, many expanded lesional clones remained in scalp and blood, and this persistence may partly explain relapse after treatment is stopped. Scalp clonality and the number of expanded CD8+ clones among the top 100 scalp clones were significantly decreased by tofacitinib. Compared with normal scalp, lesional scalp had higher clonality and more expanded CD8+ clones, particularly in alopecia totalis/universalis, a pattern that suggests antigenic drive. Unlike mouse skin, where gammadelta T cells dominate, normal human skin contains resident alphabeta T cells that get sequenced too, which complicates analysis of the scalp TCR repertoire. Shared TCR sequences between patients were less evident than in mice, which may be partly attributable to HLA diversity in the patient population.

This receptor was identified in a human donor with alopecia areata. The rearrangement joined TRBV29-1 to TRBJ1-4; too little of a D gene remains to name it. The sample was CD8+ T cells sorted from blood, taken at week 4, from a patient treated with tofacitinib. CDR3 protein: CSVAGNEKLFF. In nucleotides, the sequence is TGCAGCGTTGCCGGCAATGAAAAACTGTTTTTT. Where the CDR3 stops, the reference TRBV29-1 and TRBJ1-4 genes take over; the full variable domain is SAVISQKPSRDICQRGTSLTIQCQVDSQVTMMFWYRQQPGQSLTLIATANQGSEATYESGFVIDKFPISRPNLTFSTLTVSNMSPEDSSIYLCSVAGNEKLFFGSGTQLSVL.